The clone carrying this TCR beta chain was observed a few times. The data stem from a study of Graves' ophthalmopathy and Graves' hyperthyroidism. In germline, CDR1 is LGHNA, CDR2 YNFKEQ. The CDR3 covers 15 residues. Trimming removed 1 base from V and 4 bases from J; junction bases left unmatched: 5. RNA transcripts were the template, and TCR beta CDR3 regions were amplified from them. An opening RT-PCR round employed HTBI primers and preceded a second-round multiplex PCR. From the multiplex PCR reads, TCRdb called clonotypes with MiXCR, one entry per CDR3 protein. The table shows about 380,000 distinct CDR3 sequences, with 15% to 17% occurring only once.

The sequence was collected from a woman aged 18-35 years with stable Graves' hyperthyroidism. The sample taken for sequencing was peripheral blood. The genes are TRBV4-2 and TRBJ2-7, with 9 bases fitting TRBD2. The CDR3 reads CASSQGSGGSYEQYF. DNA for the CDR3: TGTGCCAGCAGCCAAGGTAGCGGGGGATCGTACGAGCAGTACTTC.